These T cell receptor beta chains were read from a single sample in a study of CD8+ T cells in alopecia areata. Generated by immunoSEQ multiplex PCR, the TCRdb table keeps only in-frame clones and is missing some. Of approximately 210,000 clones listed, 66% are singletons. Specimen: CD4+ T cells sorted from blood, collected around week 44, from a patient treated with tofacitinib. The receptors derive from a human donor with alopecia areata. CDR3s include the opening cysteine and the closing phenylalanine or tryptophan. Each record gives: clone size, CDR3 length, V gene, D gene, J gene, CDR3 DNA, CDR3 protein. D genes are given only for firm matches. Where a row states a size, it is once, few, many or the class of an expanded clone; other rows omit it.

once	15	TRBV9	-	TRBJ2-2	TGTGCCAGCAGCGTAGACAGGGGAGGGACCGGGGAGCTGTTTTTT	CASSVDRGGTGELFF
-	16	TRBV4-1	-	TRBJ2-5	TGCGCCAGCAGCCAAGGCCAAGGTATTCGCCAAGAGACCCAGTACTTC	CASSQGQGIRQETQYF
-	20	TRBV2	TRBD1	TRBJ2-1	TGTGCCAGCAGTGATCTAGGGACAGGAGGGTCGGGAAGCTCCTACAATGAGCAGTTCTTC	CASSDLGTGGSGSSYNEQFF
-	13	TRBV5-6	-	TRBJ2-5	TGTGCCAGCAGCTTGGGCAACAGGGAGACCCAGTACTTC	CASSLGNRETQYF
-	15	TRBV7-9	TRBD1	TRBJ2-7	TGTGCCAGCAGCCCCGACCGGGGACAGGGAGACGAGCAGTACTTC	CASSPDRGQGDEQYF
-	14	TRBV30	-	TRBJ1-5	TGTGCCTGGAGTGCGGGACACTTCGGTCAGCCCCAGCATTTT	CAWSAGHFGQPQHF
many	14	TRBV7-9	-	TRBJ1-1	TGTGCCAGCAGCCCGGTGGGTCAGACTTTAGAAGCTTTCTTT	CASSPVGQTLEAFF
-	12	TRBV30	-	TRBJ1-1	TGTGCCTGGAGGCGCAAGAACACTGAAGCTTTCTTT	CAWRRKNTEAFF
-	16	TRBV4-1	-	TRBJ2-5	TGCGCCAGCAACCAAGATAAGACGGGTTCCGGAGAGACCCAGTACTTC	CASNQDKTGSGETQYF
-	19	TRBV27	-	TRBJ1-6	TGTGCCAGCAGTCGGCCGGGGGAGTTACCGGGAGATTATAATTCACCCCTCCACTTT	CASSRPGELPGDYNSPLHF
-	14	TRBV12-5	-	TRBJ1-2	TGTGCTAGTGGTTTGAGCGGGGCTGGGAATGGCTACACCTTC	CASGLSGAGNGYTF
-	13	TRBV11-2	-	TRBJ2-1	TGTGCCAGCAGCTCTCGGGATTACAATGAGCAGTTCTTC	CASSSRDYNEQFF
-	16	TRBV15	-	TRBJ2-7	TGTGCCACCAGCAGAGAGGGGGGCCGCCTTTTTGGCGAGCAGTACTTC	CATSREGGRLFGEQYF